This T cell receptor (beta chain) was sequenced during a study of cytomegalovirus exposure and HLA in healthy donors. Donors sampled were nominally healthy, though unrecorded immune exposures were likely. Losses at the gene ends were 3 bases for V and 2 bases for J; bases not matched to a gene: 2. Germline values: CDR1 SGHNT, CDR2 YYREEE (reference sequence). The CDR3 contains 14 residues. Comments on this clone: What it recognizes is unknown.

This PCR relied on a set of 60 Vbeta primers and 13 Jbeta primers. The method was immunoSEQ multiplex PCR; TCRdb's version includes in-frame clones alone and lacks a portion of them. The table has over 100,000 clones, around four fifths seen once. Whole-study results and caveats: Reported performance of the classifier showed diagnosis of cytomegalovirus status with high specificity and sensitivity. CMV serostatus was the only immune exposure information that was available.

The sample taken for sequencing was PBMCs. This chain joins TRBV5-4 and TRBJ2-7; TRBD2 aligns across 10 bases. This clonotype was obtained from a woman aged 40-49 years in good health and CMV-seronegative. The CDR3 loop reads CASSSSGRAYEQYF. The CDR3 DNA reads TGTGCCAGCAGCTCGAGCGGGAGGGCCTACGAGCAGTACTTC.